Each of the 26 T cell receptor beta chains below was sequenced from the same sample in a study of cytomegalovirus exposure and HLA in healthy donors. It was with 60 Vbeta and 13 Jbeta primers that the PCR ran. Generated by immunoSEQ multiplex PCR, the TCRdb table keeps only in-frame clones and is missing some. The sample yields 140,000 to 150,000 clones, roughly 80% seen once. The sample was PBMCs. Receptor source: a woman in her 40s in good health and CMV-seropositive.

CDR3 protein: CASSPGQGGLGTEAFF. DNA of the CDR3: TGTGCCAGCTCACCAGGACAGGGGGGCCTGGGCACTGAAGCTTTCTTT. The V gene is TRBV18, the J gene TRBJ1-1, with 10 nucleotides matching TRBD1. The CDR3 consists of 16 residues. V shed 2 bases, J shed 4 bases, and the junction held 7 bases outside the gene matches. Per the germline V gene, CDR1 is KGHSH and CDR2 is LQKENI. Full variable domain (remainder filled in from reference TRBV18 and TRBJ1-1): NAGVMQNPRHLVRRRGQEARLRCSPMKGHSHVYWYRQLPEEGLKFMVYLQKENIIDESGMPKERFSAEFPKEGPSILRIQQVVRGDSAAYFCASSPGQGGLGTEAFFGQGTRLTVV.

V usage is TRBV5-4 and J usage is TRBJ2-7, with D possibly being TRBD1 (5 bases). This CDR3 has 13 amino acids. Germline CDR1 and CDR2: SGHNT and YYREEE (reference sequence). Trimming left V 6 bases short and J 0 bases short, with 10 bases between. CDR3 coding DNA: TGTGCCAGCAAGGCAGGGTCCTCCTACGAGCAGTACTTC. The encoded protein is CASKAGSSYEQYF.

The gene calls are TRBV9 and TRBJ1-2, with D possibly matching TRBD1 (5 bases). Germline-derived CDR1 and CDR2 are SGDLS and YYNGEE. The CDR3 runs 18 residues. Between the trimmed V and J ends, which lost 1 base and 5 bases, there was a span of 24 bases. The CDR3 region is CASSVMDLRGNNVYGYTF. In DNA, the CDR3 is TGTGCCAGCAGCGTAATGGACCTCCGGGGGAACAACGTTTATGGCTACACCTTC.

In the case of this clone: Germline is not matched at one junction end, which may reflect a read error. The same CDR3 can be traced to other DNA sequences in this sample. CDR3 DNA sequence: TGTGCCAGCAGAGAAGGGTCAGCCTACGAGCAGTACTTC. It translates to CASREGSAYEQYF. The chain links TRBV2 to TRBJ2-7; D is ambiguous. From germline, CDR1 is SNHLY and CDR2 FYNNEI. This CDR3 is 13 amino acids long. Complete variable domain (other parts from reference TRBV2 and TRBJ2-7): EPEVTQTPSHQVTQMGQEVILRCVPISNHLYFYWYRQILGQKVEFLVSFYNNEISEKSEIFDDQFSVERPDGSNFTLKIRSTKLEDSAMYFCASREGSAYEQYFGPGTRLTVT.

The V gene is TRBV11-1, the J gene TRBJ2-7; D ambiguous. V was trimmed by 5 bases and J by 0 bases, leaving 11 bases between them. The CDR3 sequence is 14 residues long. CDR1 and CDR2 (germline): SGHAT, FQDESV (reference sequence). The DNA for the CDR3 is TGTGCCAGCAGCCCCCTGGCTGTCTCCTACGAGCAGTACTTC. The encoded protein is CASSPLAVSYEQYF.

The table lists this clone with a few counts. The CDR3 spells CASSSFNEKLFF. CDR3 coding DNA: TGTGCCAGCAGTTCATTTAATGAAAAACTGTTTTTT. The V and J genes are TRBV28 and TRBJ1-4; D is ambiguous. Trimming shortened V by 4 bases and J by 4 bases, and 4 bases separated the two germline ends. Germline assignment: CDR1 MDHEN and CDR2 SYDVKM. The CDR3 has 12 residues.

This sequence joins TRBV10-1 and TRBJ2-1, with TRBD1 matching 9 bases. Germline-derived CDR1 and CDR2 are WNHNN and SYGVQD (reference sequence). J gave up 7 bases and V 5 bases, and 9 bases lay outside the gene matches. The CDR3 has 15 residues. The CDR3 DNA sequence: TGCGCCAGCAGTTCCGGACAGGGGATTTGGAATGAGCAGTTCTTC. It encodes CASSSGQGIWNEQFF.

This chain joins TRBV10-3 and TRBJ1-4, with TRBD1 as a possible D gene (5 bases). CDR3 length equals 12 residues. Trimming removed 3 bases from V and 8 bases from J, with 7 bases in between. The germline CDR1 and CDR2 sequences are ENHRY and SYGVKD. CDR3 amino acids: CAISDAGEKLFF. The DNA for the CDR3 is TGTGCCATCAGTGACGCAGGGGAAAAACTGTTTTTT.

The chain uses TRBV5-1 and TRBJ1-2, with a possible D match to TRBD1 (5 bases). The CDR3 extends over 15 amino acids. The germline gives CDR1 SGHRS, CDR2 YFSETQ. V lost 1 base and J 7 bases, leaving 17 bases between the germline ends. The CDR3 here is CASSLSGGGDAGYTF. CDR3 coding DNA: TGCGCCAGCAGCTTGAGCGGGGGGGGTGATGCTGGCTACACCTTC.

This sequence joins TRBV14 and TRBJ1-1; D is undetermined. Germline CDR1 and CDR2: SGHDN and FVKESK. V shed 2 bases and J shed 1 base, with 17 bases lying between them. The CDR3 is 17 residues long. This CDR3 reads CASSQKGDRWENTEAFF. The CDR3 nucleotides are TGTGCCAGCAGCCAAAAGGGAGATAGATGGGAGAACACTGAAGCTTTCTTT.

The genes are TRBV18 and TRBJ1-1; D might be TRBD1 (6 bases). Trimming pared 3 bases from V and 13 bases from J, leaving 15 bases between. CDR1 is KGHSH and CDR2 is LQKENI in the germline V gene. CDR3 length equals 12 residues. CDR3 in amino acids: CASSPTGGRGFF. The CDR3 DNA reads as TGTGCCAGCTCACCCACGGGGGGCAGAGGTTTCTTT.

The chain is built from TRBV12-5 and TRBJ1-5; 7 bases map to TRBD1. Trimming took 7 bases from V and 1 from J; bases not matched to a gene: 10. CDR3 length: 16 amino acids. The germline CDR1 and CDR2 sequences are LGHNT and FRNRAP. The CDR3 loop is CASAPAETGSNQPQHF. CDR3 sequence (DNA): TGTGCTAGTGCCCCCGCCGAGACAGGGAGCAATCAGCCCCAGCATTTT.

The chain uses TRBV6-1 and TRBJ1-2; 10 bases are shared with TRBD1. The CDR3 spans 13 residues. Germline V gene lookup returns CDR1 MNHNS and CDR2 SASEGT. V lost 6 bases and J lost 7; bases outside the gene matches: 5. The CDR3 bases are TGTGCCAGCAGCCGGGGACAGGGGTTTGGCTACACCTTC. Its translation: CASSRGQGFGYTF.

In its sample, this clone was seen once. V is TRBV7-3 and J is TRBJ2-7, with 7 bases matching TRBD2. The junction had 13 bases not matched to a gene; V was cut back by 5 bases and J by 9 bases. The CDR3 loop spans 14 amino acids. CDR1 SGHTA and CDR2 FQGTGA come from the germline V gene. CDR3 residues: CASSPGLEMGVQYF. CDR3 bases: TGTGCCAGCAGCCCAGGACTAGAGATGGGGGTGCAGTACTTC.

The J gene is TRBJ1-5, the V gene TRBV2, with 10 bases matching TRBD1. The V segment lost 8 bases and the J segment 0 bases; nucleotides outside the gene matches: 4. Looked up from germline, CDR1 is SNHLY and CDR2 is FYNNEI. The CDR3 extends over 15 amino acids. The CDR3 sequence is CASGQGVVSNQPQHF. CDR3 in DNA: TGTGCCAGCGGACAGGGGGTCGTTAGCAATCAGCCCCAGCATTTT.

In this sample, this clone turned up a few times. This chain joins TRBV6-6 and TRBJ1-2; no firm D call. The CDR3 extends over 12 amino acids. Germline V gives CDR1 MNHNY, CDR2 SVGAGI (reference sequence). V lost 6 bases, J lost 7 bases, and 12 bases lay in between. This CDR3 reads CASSTGGGGYTF. CDR3 nucleotides: TGTGCCAGCAGCACTGGTGGAGGTGGCTACACCTTC.

The rearrangement joins TRBV11-2 to TRBJ1-2, with D unclear. Germline V gene lookup returns CDR1 SGHAT and CDR2 FQNNGV. The V end was cut by 8 bases, the J end by 5 bases, with 18 bases between. CDR3 length equals 14 residues. CDR3 sequence reads: CASASRKTDYGYTF. CDR3 DNA: TGTGCCAGCGCCTCGCGGAAGACCGATTATGGCTACACCTTC.

This clone was observed a handful of times. The rearrangement links TRBV2 to TRBJ1-2, with a tentative D call TRBD1 (5 bases). The CDR3 consists of 14 residues. Germline V gene data show CDR1 as SNHLY and CDR2 as FYNNEI. V was trimmed by 6 bases and J by 0 bases, leaving 11 bases between them. The CDR3 DNA follows: TGTGCCAGCAGCCTGACAGCCTCTAACTATGGCTACACCTTC. Translated, it gives CASSLTASNYGYTF. The full variable domain, in which reference TRBV2 and TRBJ1-2 provide the parts outside the CDR3, is EPEVTQTPSHQVTQMGQEVILRCVPISNHLYFYWYRQILGQKVEFLVSFYNNEISEKSEIFDDQFSVERPDGSNFTLKIRSTKLEDSAMYFCASSLTASNYGYTFGSGTRLTVV.

In this sample, this clone turned up a few times. This rearrangement joins TRBV27 to TRBJ2-3; the match to TRBD2 covers 9 bases. The CDR3 covers 16 residues. CDR1 and CDR2 from the germline V gene are MNHEY and SMNVEV (reference sequence). V was pared by 5 bases and J by 5 bases, with 11 bases of the junction left unmatched. The CDR3 reads CASSLGRGGLLDTQYF. CDR3 sequence (DNA): TGTGCCAGCAGTCTAGGGCGGGGGGGCCTTTTAGATACGCAGTATTTT.

This clone was seen only a few times. This rearrangement joins TRBV6-1 to TRBJ1-1; D remains unclear. CDR3 length equals 12 residues. The V gene's germline CDR1 is MNHNS and CDR2 SASEGT. Trimming stripped 5 bases from V and 6 bases from J, with 10 bases between. The CDR3 DNA follows: TGTGCCAGCAGTCTGGTGAGATCTGAAGCTTTCTTT. The encoded protein is CASSLVRSEAFF.

The chain uses TRBV28 and TRBJ2-7, with 9 bases fitting TRBD1. CDR1 is MDHEN, CDR2 SYDVKM, per germline. CDR3 size: 13 residues. The V and J ends lost 8 bases and 0 bases, in that order; junction bases with no gene match: 2. Here the CDR3 DNA reads TGTGCCAGCCTGGGACAGGGCTCCTACGAGCAGTACTTC. It encodes CASLGQGSYEQYF.

V gene TRBV6-5 combines with J gene TRBJ2-3, with D maybe TRBD2 (5 bases). The V and J ends lost 4 bases and 3 bases respectively, with 8 bases between them. Germline assignment: CDR1 MNHEY and CDR2 SVGAGI. This CDR3 is built from 13 residues. CDR3 in amino acids: CASSLGRTDTQYF. CDR3 sequence (DNA): TGTGCCAGCAGTTTAGGGAGAACAGATACGCAGTATTTT.

The rearrangement links TRBV7-9 to TRBJ1-5; D is undetermined. In germline, CDR1 is SEHNR, CDR2 FQNEAQ (reference sequence). Trimming took off 1 base at V and 5 bases at J, with 3 bases between the two ends. This CDR3 spans 12 amino acids. The CDR3 region is CASSLVDQPQHF. The CDR3, as DNA: TGTGCCAGCAGCTTAGTAGATCAGCCCCAGCATTTT.

In this sample, this clone turned up a few times. J is TRBJ2-1 and V is TRBV7-6; tentative D call: TRBD1 (5 bases). The CDR3 totals 14 residues. Trimming left V 8 bases short and J 7 bases short, with 18 bases between. Germline-derived CDR1 and CDR2 are SGHVS and FNYEAQ. Here the CDR3 reads CASESEGAENEQFF. Written as DNA, the CDR3 is TGTGCCAGCGAATCGGAAGGGGCCGAAAATGAGCAGTTCTTC.

CDR3 nucleotides: TGTGCCATCAGGCAGGAATCAGGGAACACTGAAGCTTTCTTT. Amino acids: CAIRQESGNTEAFF. The rearrangement joins TRBV10-3 to TRBJ1-1; D unclear. Trimming removed 6 bases from V and 1 base from J, with 12 bases in between. The CDR3 has 14 residues. Germline assignment: CDR1 ENHRY and CDR2 SYGVKD.

The chain joins TRBV2 to TRBJ2-3; 12 bases are shared with TRBD2. The V gene's germline CDR1 is SNHLY and CDR2 FYNNEI. With 6 bases clipped from V and 2 bases from J, the junction kept 6 bases outside the gene matches. The CDR3 spans 16 residues. The CDR3 loop is CASSRTSGVITDTQYF. CDR3 sequence (DNA): TGTGCCAGCAGCCGGACTAGCGGGGTGATCACAGATACGCAGTATTTT.